This TCR beta chain was sequenced in a study of cytomegalovirus exposure and HLA in healthy donors. Comment on this clone: What it binds is not known.

With 60 Vbeta and 13 Jbeta primers, the PCR was carried out. Produced via immunoSEQ multiplex PCR; TCRdb's table is partial and in-frame only. The sample includes roughly 190,000 clones. Study-level findings and limits: The authors later linked a missense DCLRE1C variant to TCR beta V- and J-gene trimming. An observed cluster of highly shared sequence variants was recorded as a likely sequencing artifact. Using a false discovery rate of 0.05, a later analysis showed that approximately 16,000 TCR beta sequences were associated with HLA alleles. Earlier results showed most TCR beta V segments being productive about 87% or about 30% of the time.

Source material: PBMCs. This TCR came from a woman under 30 in good health and CMV-seropositive.

In DNA, the CDR3 is TGTGCCAGCAGCTTAGGTCCAGGGGTTAGCAATCAGCCCCAGCATTTT. Its protein is CASSLGPGVSNQPQHF. V usage is TRBV7-6 and J usage is TRBJ1-5; D is possibly TRBD1 (6 bases). This CDR3 has 16 amino acids. V was clipped by 1 base and J by 0 bases, with 10 bases between them. Germline-derived CDR1 and CDR2 are SGHVS and FNYEAQ.